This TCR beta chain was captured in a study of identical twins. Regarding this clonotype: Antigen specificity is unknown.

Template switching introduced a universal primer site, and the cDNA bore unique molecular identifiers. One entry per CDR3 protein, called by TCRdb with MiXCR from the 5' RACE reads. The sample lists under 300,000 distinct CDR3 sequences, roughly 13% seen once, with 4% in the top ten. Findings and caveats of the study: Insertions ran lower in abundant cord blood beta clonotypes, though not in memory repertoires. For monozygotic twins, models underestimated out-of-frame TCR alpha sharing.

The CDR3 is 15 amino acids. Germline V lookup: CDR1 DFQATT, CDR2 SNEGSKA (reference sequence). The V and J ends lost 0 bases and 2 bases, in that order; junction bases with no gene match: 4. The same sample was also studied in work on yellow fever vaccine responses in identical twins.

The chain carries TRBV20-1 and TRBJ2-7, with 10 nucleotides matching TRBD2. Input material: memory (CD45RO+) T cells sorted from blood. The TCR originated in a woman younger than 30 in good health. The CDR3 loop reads CSARDPSGGAYEQYF. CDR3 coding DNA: TGCAGTGCTAGAGATCCCAGCGGGGGGGCCTACGAGCAGTACTTC.